This T cell receptor beta chain was identified during a study of blood T cell repertoires in COVID-19 (dated by TCRdb to 2019 to 2021). Study-level background: Collaborator samples came from the United States, Italy and Spain and covered acute and convalescent phases of COVID-19. The prospective study material was composed of cDNA or gDNA derived from T cells, B-cell-depleted T cells, or PBMCs. Deeply sampled blood TCRbeta repertoires from subjects exposed to, actively infected with, or recovered from COVID-19 were included in the dataset. A freely available public database, intended as a resource for researchers studying the immune response to SARS-CoV-2, is where the repertoires were released. Samples came from the ongoing ImmuneRACE study (first 160 participants) plus 1,254 subjects from 6 global collaborators. A de-identified subject ID, COVID-19 status, age in years and sex were almost always included in the sample metadata. Where HLA class I and class II types were available, the types were taken from metadata supplied by the sample provider, not from assay-based typing. The paper as a whole reports these results and caveats: The quantity of clinical and demographic metadata differed by source and by participant and was supplied without curation.

To note about this clone: Its antigen is still unknown. No much larger clone is present one base from it, and per-base qualities are unavailable.

TCRbeta CDR3 regions were amplified from genomic DNA by means of the immunoSEQ Assay, a bias-controlled multiplex PCR. As for the original processing: The number of nucleated cells in each sample was estimated from the amplification of reference gene primers within the assay. To quantify the absolute abundance of each unique TCRbeta CDR3 rearrangement, sequence reads were collapsed and filtered. For each sample, productive Simpson clonality was calculated as the square root of Simpson's diversity index over productive rearrangements. Entries here come from immuneACCESS through TCRdb and include only in-frame sequences with V and J called. Some clones fail to appear in such tables; in the studies checked, an unresolved V gene covers under half of the shortfall, and the cause of the remainder is unknown. That table furnishes V, J and clone size, whereas the DNA furnished D and trimming. The sample has around 310,000 clones on record, around 90% of them singletons. The top ten clonotypes cover 1% of the sample.

Its CDR3 holds 14 amino acids, cysteine through phenylalanine. This entry keeps only the CDR3 DNA: 42 bases, framed from base 1. Relative to germline, V is 0 bases shorter and J is 2 bases shorter, with 7 bases between their ends. The CDR1 and CDR2 encoded by the germline V gene are KGHSH and LQKENI. One collaborating source in Seattle enrolled patients during active infection and followed them longitudinally through the course of disease. Collaborating institutions collected whole blood in K2EDTA tubes following their own protocols. Collaborator samples were shipped for TCRbeta analysis as frozen whole blood, isolated PBMCs, or DNA extracted from either sample type.

This TCR derives from a woman in her thirties or forties with COVID-19, enrolled during active disease. This sequence uses TRBV18 and TRBJ1-2; the D gene identity is not certain. Specimen: peripheral blood. DNA sequence: TGTGCCAGCTCACCACCGAGCAGGAACTATGGCTACACCTTC. This encodes CASSPPSRNYGYTF. Reference TRBV18 and TRBJ1-2 proteins supply the regions before and after the CDR3; the full variable domain is: NAGVMQNPRHLVRRRGQEARLRCSPMKGHSHVYWYRQLPEEGLKFMVYLQKENIIDESGMPKERFSAEFPKEGPSILRIQQVVRGDSAAYFCASSPPSRNYGYTFGSGTRLTVV.